This T cell receptor beta chain was captured in a study of blood T cell repertoires in COVID-19. Study context: Collection of acute and convalescent COVID-19 samples took place in the United States, Italy and Spain.

Data came from immunoSEQ multiplex PCR; TCRdb stores just in-frame clones and leaves some out. Here the sample spans approximately 4,000 clones, approximately 90% being singletons. The source is a woman in her seventies with active COVID-19. The specimen sequenced was peripheral blood.

As DNA, the CDR3 is TGTGCCAGCAGTGAGGGGGGGGCTTTGGATTCACCCCTCCACTTT. Amino acid sequence: CASSEGGALDSPLHF. The chain has TRBV2 and TRBJ1-6; D possibly corresponds to TRBD1 (6 bases). This CDR3 comprises 15 residues. Trimming removed 3 bases from V and 8 bases from J, with 14 bases in between. Germline-derived CDR1 and CDR2 are SNHLY and FYNNEI.